This is a list of T cell receptor beta chains from one sample in a study of shared clonotypes between healthy human individuals. Method: immunoSEQ multiplex PCR; TCRdb's copy keeps in-frame clones and lacks some. The table lists some 510,000 clones, 79% of them singletons. The specimen was PBMCs. These receptors were collected from a woman between 40 and 55 years old in good health. Some clones in this sample may be carry-over from other donors' samples. The CDR3 runs from the conserved cysteine through the conserved F or W. D genes are given only for firm matches. For some rows the clone size is stated as once, few or many, or as a class when expanded; others skip it.

size	D	V	J	DNA	CDR3
-	-	TRBV20-1	TRBJ2-5	TGCAGTGCTAGGGCGTGGGAGACCCAGTACTTC	CSARAWETQYF
-	-	TRBV28	TRBJ1-1	TGTGCCAGCAGTTTAGTTGTGTCGCGCTTGCCCACTGAAGCTTTCTTT	CASSLVVSRLPTEAFF
-	TRBD1	TRBV5-1	TRBJ1-2	TGCGCCAGCAGCTTACAGGGGGAACTTAACTATGGCTACACCTTC	CASSLQGELNYGYTF
once	-	TRBV27	TRBJ2-5	TGTGCCAGCACCCCGTATTGGCAACTTCAAGAGACCCAGTACTTC	CASTPYWQLQETQYF
-	-	TRBV4-2	TRBJ1-4	TGTGCCAGCAGCCTACCCCCGGTTTCCGGGCCCGAAAAACTGTTTTTT	CASSLPPVSGPEKLFF
-	-	TRBV7-2	TRBJ2-1	TGTGCCAGCAACCCAAACGGATACAATGAGCAGTTCTTC	CASNPNGYNEQFF
-	-	TRBV6-1	TRBJ2-1	TGTGCCAGCAGTGGTCGACAGCACAATGAGCAGTTCTTC	CASSGRQHNEQFF
-	-	TRBV28	TRBJ1-2	TGTGCCCTAGGGGGGGCGGTCTATGGCTACACCTTC	CALGGAVYGYTF
-	-	TRBV27	TRBJ1-2	TGTGCCAGCAGTTTATCGTTAACAGCGCTCAATGGCTACACCTTC	CASSLSLTALNGYTF
-	-	TRBV2	TRBJ2-7	TGTGCCAGCAGTTTCAGCTCCTACGAGCAGTACTTC	CASSFSSYEQYF
once	TRBD2	TRBV6-1	TRBJ2-1	TGTGCCAGCAGTGGATCAGCGGGAGGGACCCACAATGAGCAGTTCTTC	CASSGSAGGTHNEQFF
-	-	TRBV30	TRBJ1-1	TGTGCCTGGACGGGACAAACCTGGAGCACTGAAGCTTTCTTT	CAWTGQTWSTEAFF
-	TRBD1	TRBV11-2	TRBJ2-7	TGTGCCAGCACCCCTGACAGGGGAAAAACATCCTACGAGCAGTACTTC	CASTPDRGKTSYEQYF
-	TRBD1	TRBV6-5	TRBJ2-7	TGTGCCAGCAGTCGCACAGGACAGGGCTCCTACGAGCAGTACTTC	CASSRTGQGSYEQYF
-	TRBD2	TRBV13	TRBJ2-3	TGTGCCAGCAGCTTAGCTCTAGCGGGGTCAGATACGCAGTATTTT	CASSLALAGSDTQYF
-	-	TRBV28	TRBJ1-2	TGTGCCAGCAGTTCTGGTCTCTATGGCTACACCTTC	CASSSGLYGYTF
-	-	TRBV27	TRBJ1-5	TGTGCCAGCAGTCTGACCTCGGGATTCGGCAATCAGCCCCAGCATTTT	CASSLTSGFGNQPQHF
-	-	TRBV5-1	TRBJ2-3	TGCGCCAGCAGCTTGGGCTTCTCGGAGGCAGATACGCAGTATTTT	CASSLGFSEADTQYF
-	-	TRBV4-1	TRBJ1-5	TGCGCCAGCAGCCAGTACCCCGGACAGCACAATCAGCCCCAGCATTTT	CASSQYPGQHNQPQHF
few	-	TRBV27	TRBJ1-5	TGTGCCAGCAGTTTACGGGCTGGCAATCAGCCCCAGCATTTT	CASSLRAGNQPQHF
-	-	TRBV18	TRBJ2-3	TGTGCCAGCTCACTCCGACAAAGCACAGATACGCAGTATTTT	CASSLRQSTDTQYF
-	TRBD1	TRBV10-3	TRBJ1-1	TGTGCCATCAATTCAGAGACAGGGGGATCTGAAGCTTTCTTT	CAINSETGGSEAFF